This T cell receptor beta chain was identified in a study of technical replicates of blood from a few donors. V gave up 2 bases and J gave up 1 base, with 12 bases separating them. The CDR3 contains 16 residues. Germline loops: CDR1 MNHNS, CDR2 SASEGT. Some clones are missing from TCRdb's copy, which holds only in-frame ones; the method was immunoSEQ multiplex PCR. This sample carries 13,000 or so clones, approximately 95% of them seen once, and the ten largest clones take over 5.5%. The sample was PBMCs. This TCR came from a human donor in good health. The J gene is TRBJ1-3, the V gene TRBV6-1; D not certain. The chain's CDR3 is CASSEPGRGSGNTIYF. CDR3 bases: TGTGCCAGCAGTGAACCTGGACGGGGTTCTGGAAACACCATATATTTT.